These 26 T cell receptor beta chains were sequenced from one sample in a study of beta chain features in type 1 diabetes. General study findings and limits: In every one of the four CD4+ subsets, TCRB CDR3s were moderately but significantly shorter in Type 1 diabetes patients.

The entirety of the isolated RNA underwent reverse transcription, so expressed TCRB transcripts were sequenced. Produced via immunoSEQ multiplex PCR; TCRdb's table is partial and in-frame only. The sample lists 15,000 to 17,000 clones, over 55% occurring once. These receptors' targets are unknown. Sequencing was carried out using Tregs from blood. These receptors all stem from a man aged 25 to 40 with type 1 diabetes.

This sequence joins TRBV18 and TRBJ2-5; the D is unclear. The J call could be wrong; TRBJ2-7 is a better fit for the DNA end. The germline V gene encodes CDR1 KGHSH and CDR2 LQKENI. The CDR3 is 13 residues long. CDR3 nucleotide sequence: TGTGCCAGCTCACTCGAGCCTTCCTACGAGCAGTACTTC. Translation gives CASSLEPSYEQYF.

This clone was seen only once. The gene calls are TRBV19 and TRBJ2-7; possibly TRBD1 for D (5 bases). V dropped 7 bases and J dropped 2 bases, with 15 bases sitting between them. Per the germline V gene, CDR1 is LNHDA and CDR2 is SQIVND (reference sequence). This CDR3 comprises 14 residues. The DNA for the CDR3 is TGTGCCAGTATGGACCCCAGACAGCCCTACGAGCAGTACTTC. Its protein is CASMDPRQPYEQYF. Variable domain in full (rest from reference TRBV19 and TRBJ2-7): DGGITQSPKYLFRKEGQNVTLSCEQNLNHDAMYWYRQDPGQGLRLIYYSQIVNDFQKGDIAEGYSVSREKKESFPLTVTSAQKNPTAFYLCASMDPRQPYEQYFGPGTRLTVT.

This chain connects TRBV30 to TRBJ1-2, with D maybe TRBD1 (6 bases). Trimming took off 3 bases at V and 5 bases at J, with 16 bases between the two ends. CDR3 length: 14 amino acids. Germline-derived CDR1 and CDR2 are GTSNPN and SVGIG (reference sequence). The CDR3 reads CAWRVRGARYGYTF. The CDR3 DNA reads TGTGCCTGGAGGGTCCGGGGGGCGAGATATGGCTACACCTTC.

The genes are TRBV5-6 and TRBJ2-3; no definite D call. Germline-derived CDR1 and CDR2 are SGHDT and YYEEEE. The CDR3 is 16 amino acids. With 4 bases removed from V and 1 base from J, the gap between germline ends came to 16 bases. CDR3 residues: CASSPAVQRRTDTQYF. The CDR3 DNA is TGTGCCAGCAGCCCTGCGGTCCAACGTCGCACAGATACGCAGTATTTT. The entire variable domain, with the rest obtained from reference TRBV5-6 and TRBJ2-3, is as follows: DAGVTQSPTHLIKTRGQQVTLRCSPKSGHDTVSWYQQALGQGPQFIFQYYEEEERQRGNFPDRFSGHQFPNYSSELNVNALLLGDSALYLCASSPAVQRRTDTQYFGPGTRLTVL.

The rearrangement uses TRBV7-9 and TRBJ1-1; 7 positions agree with TRBD1. The V segment lost 6 bases and the J segment 6 bases; nucleotides outside the gene matches: 7. The CDR3 sequence is 13 residues long. CDR1 and CDR2 from the germline V gene are SEHNR and FQNEAQ (reference sequence). DNA for the CDR3: TGTGCCAGCAGGACTACAGGGGAGTCTGAAGCTTTCTTT. This codes for CASRTTGESEAFF. The entire variable domain, with the rest obtained from reference TRBV7-9 and TRBJ1-1, is as follows: DTGVSQNPRHKITKRGQNVTFRCDPISEHNRLYWYRQTLGQGPEFLTYFQNEAQLEKSRLLSDRFSAERPKGSFSTLEIQRTEQGDSAMYLCASRTTGESEAFFGQGTRLTVV.

The chain couples TRBV5-6 to TRBJ2-1, with 10 bases aligning to TRBD2. The ends lost 3 bases at V and 4 bases at J; junction bases unmatched: 1. Germline V gene lookup returns CDR1 SGHDT and CDR2 YYEEEE. CDR3 length: 14 residues. The DNA of the CDR3 is TGTGCCAGCAGCTGGACTAGCGGTTACAATGAGCAGTTCTTC. This gives the protein CASSWTSGYNEQFF.

J is TRBJ1-1 and V is TRBV11-3; the match to TRBD1 covers 7 bases. The ends lost 3 bases at V and 5 bases at J; junction bases unmatched: 3. Germline CDR1 and CDR2: SGHNT and YENEEA. This CDR3 contains 13 residues. This CDR3 reads CASSFDRVTEAFF. In DNA, the CDR3 is TGTGCCAGCAGCTTCGACAGGGTTACTGAAGCTTTCTTT.

This chain connects TRBV11-2 to TRBJ2-7, with 14 nucleotides matching TRBD2. Germline lookup yields CDR1 SGHAT and CDR2 FQNNGV. The CDR3 contains 15 residues. Germline trimming cut 5 bases from V and 6 bases from J; bases unmatched to any gene: 6. The CDR3 DNA reads as TGTGCCAGCAGCGGGACTAGCGGGAGCTCAGGCGAGCAGTACTTC. It encodes CASSGTSGSSGEQYF.

This chain joins TRBV29-1 and TRBJ1-2; 9 nucleotides match TRBD1. Germline V gene data show CDR1 as SQVTM and CDR2 as ANQGSEA. The CDR3 is made up of 15 amino acids. V gave up 4 bases and J gave up 2 bases; unmatched junction bases: 8. Here the CDR3 reads CSVGKGQGSNYGYTF. The CDR3 DNA reads TGCAGCGTTGGTAAGGGACAGGGATCGAACTATGGCTACACCTTC.

This clone has more than one count but fewer than ten. The chain carries TRBV5-4 and TRBJ2-5, with D possibly matching TRBD1 (6 bases). The CDR3 is made up of 13 amino acids. Germline CDR1 and CDR2: SGHNT and YYREEE (reference sequence). Trimming took off 2 bases at V and 5 bases at J, with 10 bases between the two ends. The CDR3: CASSFGQGETQYF. CDR3 DNA sequence: TGTGCCAGCAGCTTTGGGCAGGGGGAGACCCAGTACTTC.

The chain links TRBV5-6 to TRBJ1-2; D call uncertain. The V gene lost 2 bases and the J gene lost 7 bases, with 18 bases spanning the gap. The germline gives CDR1 SGHDT, CDR2 YYEEEE. The CDR3 loop spans 15 amino acids. CDR3 sequence reads: CASSFRNMRGLGYTF. Here the CDR3 DNA reads TGTGCCAGCAGCTTTCGAAATATGCGCGGTCTTGGCTACACCTTC.

J is TRBJ2-7 and V is TRBV19; the match to TRBD1 covers 8 bases. The CDR3 is 14 residues long. The junction had 5 bases not matched to a gene; V was cut back by 7 bases and J by 0 bases. The germline V gene encodes CDR1 LNHDA and CDR2 SQIVND (reference sequence). The CDR3 DNA sequence: TGTGCCAGTAAAGCAGGGGGCGCCTCCTACGAGCAGTACTTC. This sequence encodes CASKAGGASYEQYF.

CDR3 sequence: CASSSGGVGNTEAFF. CDR3 DNA: TGTGCCAGCAGTTCAGGGGGCGTCGGGAACACTGAAGCTTTCTTT. The gene calls are TRBV6-5 and TRBJ1-1, with TRBD1 identical over 8 bases. The CDR3 covers 15 residues. Germline CDR1 MNHEY, CDR2 SVGAGI. After removal of 4 bases from V and 1 base from J, the junction contained 5 bases not matched to a gene.

This sequence joins TRBV7-9 and TRBJ2-7; 9 bases are a match to TRBD1. Germline trimming cut 4 bases from V and 3 bases from J; bases unmatched to any gene: 7. CDR3 length: 15 amino acids. Germline V CDR1 and CDR2: SEHNR, FQNEAQ (reference sequence). The CDR3 region has the DNA TGTGCCAGCAGCTCTGGACAGGGGTCGGTCTACGAGCAGTACTTC. Its translation: CASSSGQGSVYEQYF.

The chain combines TRBV5-1 with TRBJ2-3; 7 positions match TRBD1. The CDR3 runs 14 residues. In germline, CDR1 is SGHRS, CDR2 YFSETQ. With V trimmed by 0 bases and J by 4 bases, 2 bases remained unmatched. CDR3 in amino acids: CASSLGQGPDTQYF. The CDR3 DNA reads as TGCGCCAGCAGCTTGGGACAGGGACCAGATACGCAGTATTTT.

The chain carries TRBV25-1 and TRBJ1-2; TRBD1 aligns across 8 bases. The CDR3 runs to 12 residues. Looked up from germline, CDR1 is MGHDK and CDR2 is SYGVNS. J was trimmed by 8 bases and V by 4 bases; bases with no gene match: 3. CDR3 residues: CASSGTGGGYTF. DNA for the CDR3: TGTGCCAGCAGTGGAACAGGGGGAGGCTACACCTTC.

Written as DNA, the CDR3 is TGTGCCTGGAGTGTACTTACTGAAGCTTTCTTT. This sequence encodes CAWSVLTEAFF. The chain links TRBV30 to TRBJ1-1; D is ambiguous. Germline V lookup: CDR1 GTSNPN, CDR2 SVGIG (reference sequence). With 0 bases removed from V and 5 bases from J, the gap between germline ends came to 4 bases. This CDR3 has 11 residues.

The V gene is TRBV7-6, the J gene TRBJ2-3; perhaps TRBD1 as D (5 bases). Germline V gene lookup returns CDR1 SGHVS and CDR2 FNYEAQ. The CDR3 consists of 14 residues. V was shortened by 0 bases and J by 8 bases, with 12 bases between the two germline ends. The CDR3 reads CASSLAVTQGTQYF. In DNA, the CDR3 is TGTGCCAGCAGCTTAGCGGTGACCCAGGGTACGCAGTATTTT.

The CDR3 DNA reads TGTGCCAGCAGTTTAACTAGCGGGAGTAGAGACATTCAGTACTTC. Translated: CASSLTSGSRDIQYF. This chain connects TRBV27 to TRBJ2-4; TRBD2 matches at 11 bases. The CDR3 loop spans 15 amino acids. The germline V gene encodes CDR1 MNHEY and CDR2 SMNVEV (reference sequence). Losses at the gene ends were 2 bases for V and 8 bases for J; bases not matched to a gene: 5.

The chain uses TRBV7-6 and TRBJ2-3, with TRBD2 identical over 13 bases. This CDR3 contains 17 residues. V dropped 2 bases and J dropped 4; count of bases not matched to a gene: 6. Germline values: CDR1 SGHVS, CDR2 FNYEAQ. CDR3 DNA sequence: TGTGCCAGCAGCTTAAGAACTAGCGGGAGGGCCCCAGATACGCAGTATTTT. This translates into CASSLRTSGRAPDTQYF.

The rearrangement uses TRBV19 and TRBJ2-5; 7 positions match TRBD1. The assigned J gene may be wrong: the sequence end matches TRBJ2-7 better. Germline CDR1 LNHDA, CDR2 SQIVND (reference sequence). This CDR3 spans 13 amino acids. The CDR3 reads CASSRQGAYEQYF. The CDR3 DNA reads as TGTGCCAGTAGTCGCCAGGGGGCCTACGAGCAGTACTTC.

This clone was counted between two and nine times. V usage is TRBV7-9 and J usage is TRBJ2-1, with 7 bases identical to TRBD2. The V gene's germline CDR1 is SEHNR and CDR2 FQNEAQ (reference sequence). The CDR3 is 16 amino acids. With V trimmed by 5 bases and J by 1 base, 8 bases remained unmatched. The CDR3 loop reads CASSRSSGVSYNEQFF. The CDR3 DNA follows: TGTGCCAGCAGCCGATCTAGCGGTGTATCCTACAATGAGCAGTTCTTC.

The rearrangement uses TRBV27 and TRBJ2-3; D is ambiguous. Germline V gene sequence: CDR1 MNHEY, CDR2 SMNVEV (reference sequence). The CDR3 is 12 amino acids. Between the trimmed V and J ends, which lost 5 bases and 0 bases, there was a span of 3 bases. The CDR3 sequence is CASSPSTDTQYF. The CDR3 DNA follows: TGTGCCAGCAGTCCGAGCACAGATACGCAGTATTTT.

This clone is deemed medium-sized. The CDR3 DNA is TGTGCCAGCAGCTTAGCCGGGATGGGGACCCAGTACTTC. This encodes CASSLAGMGTQYF. The chain recombines TRBV7-2 with TRBJ2-5, with D perhaps TRBD2 (5 bases). The CDR3 covers 13 residues. The V end lost 0 bases, the J end lost 7 bases, and 9 bases lay between the germline ends. Germline lookup yields CDR1 SGHTA and CDR2 FQGNSA.

The chain carries TRBV12-5 and TRBJ2-1, with 10 bases lining up with TRBD2. The CDR3 has 16 amino acids. With 0 bases clipped from V and 6 bases from J, the junction kept 5 bases outside the gene matches. CDR1 is LGHNT, CDR2 FRNRAP, per germline. The CDR3 loop reads CASGLVLLAGSNEQFF. The DNA of the CDR3 is TGTGCTAGTGGTTTGGTACTACTAGCGGGGAGCAATGAGCAGTTCTTC. The whole variable domain, filled in from reference TRBV12-5 and TRBJ2-1, reads DARVTQTPRHKVTEMGQEVTMRCQPILGHNTVFWYRQTMMQGLELLAYFRNRAPLDDSGMPKDRFSAEMPDATLATLKIQPSEPRDSAVYFCASGLVLLAGSNEQFFGPGTRLTVL.

This clone was observed a handful of times. The chain employs TRBV13 and TRBJ2-6; D not certain. V lost 0 bases to trimming and J lost 4 bases, with 4 bases between them. This CDR3 comprises 14 residues. The germline V gene encodes CDR1 PRHDT and CDR2 FYEKMQ (reference sequence). The DNA of the CDR3 is TGTGCCAGCAGCTTAGGAAGCGGGGCCAACGTCCTGACTTTC. Translated, it gives CASSLGSGANVLTF.